Here is one T cell receptor beta chain with its context. This receptor's antigen is unknown. At one end, the junction sequence differs from germline, possibly due to a read error. This record belongs to a study of OX40 agonist ivuxolimab in advanced cancers. Some background on the complete study: Ivuxolimab was a fully human IgG2 agonistic monoclonal antibody targeting the costimulatory receptor OX40 (CD134). Intravenous ivuxolimab was administered to patients every 2 weeks at six dose levels: 0.01, 0.1, 0.3, 1.5, 3 and 10 mg/kg. A male proportion of roughly 85% and a mean age of about 60 years, ranging from about 20 to 85, were recorded for the dose-escalation cohort. The paper covers the monotherapy dose-escalation part of the phase I ivuxolimab trial, which included N ≈ 50 patients. Partial responses occurred in three dose-escalation patients: two with cutaneous melanoma and one with hepatocellular carcinoma. Patients were allowed to have had prior anti-PD-1, anti-PD-L1 or anti-CTLA-4 therapy, and 40% of the dose-escalation patients had been treated with checkpoint inhibitors. Among the approximately 50 dose-escalation patients, about 19 had hepatocellular carcinoma, around 15 melanoma, 9 renal cell carcinoma and 9 head and neck cancer. The purpose of peripheral TCRbeta sequencing was to test whether ivuxolimab changed TCR sequence diversity and led to clonal T-cell expansion. Overall study outcomes, separate from this receptor: After ivuxolimab, expanded clones were on average more numerous among CD8+ T cells than among CD4+ T cells. Low levels of normalized T-cell clonal expansion were also seen in some patients who did not respond. The antigen specificity of the peripheral T cells that underwent clonal expansion was not determined. In partial responders in the 0.1-3.0 mg/kg groups, normalized peripheral clonal expansion was found to be among the lowest, especially among CD8+ T cells. At doses from 0.1 to 3.0 mg/kg, clonal expansion was seen in both CD4+ and CD8+ blood T cells between baseline and week 6.

Patients with autoimmune disease history or receiving systemic immunosuppression were excluded from the trial. In every dose cohort, peripheral blood was drawn for TCR sequencing at baseline, cycle 4 day 1, and cycle 7 day 1. The samples were taken from a phase I, first-in-human, multicenter, open-label dose-escalation trial of ivuxolimab. Adults with locally advanced or metastatic melanoma, renal cell, hepatocellular, or head and neck squamous cell carcinoma were enrolled in the trial. Before TCR sequencing, CD4+ and CD8+ T cells were separately sorted from peripheral blood. The germline V gene yields SNHLY for CDR1 and FYNNEI for CDR2. The CDR3 contains 14 residues, cysteine and phenylalanine counted. Only the CDR3 part of the read is kept: 42 bases, read in frame from the first base. To sequence the TCRbeta CDR3 region, genomic DNA was isolated from the sorted cells. The immunoSEQ Assay was used for sequencing of TCRbeta CDR3 regions. Entries here come from immuneACCESS through TCRdb and include only in-frame sequences with V and J called. Some clones fail to appear in such tables; in the studies checked, an unresolved V gene covers under half of the shortfall, and the cause of the remainder is unknown. The sample profile shows about 45,000 clones; more than 75% of them were found once. The biggest ten clones account for about 15% of the sample.

The sequences come from CD4+ or CD8+ T cells sorted from blood, collected in a trial of the OX40 agonist ivuxolimab. The source of this sequence is an adult with an advanced solid tumor such as melanoma, head and neck, liver or kidney cancer. This receptor chain uses TRBV2 and TRBJ2-3, and 11 bases in between align with TRBD2. CDR3 reads: CASSDGTSGPVGDF. The nucleotide sequence is given as TGTGCCAGCAGTGACGGGACTAGCGGTCCCGTGGGGGATTTT.